The T cell receptor beta chain described here comes from a study of T-cell reconstitution after alpha-beta-depleted transplantation in children. The study's findings and limits: After one year, T-cell counts and TCRbeta diversity mostly came from new T cells.

This clonotype has just a few counts. Its antigen is as yet unknown. Germline values: CDR1 SQVTM, CDR2 ANQGSEA. The germline V and J ends were trimmed by 0 bases and 7 bases, with 10 bases remaining between them. CDR3 length: 12 residues. Library preparation (for TCRbeta) was performed with unique molecular identifiers. TCRdb re-derived calls from the PCR reads in MiXCR, one entry per CDR3 protein. This sample carries a few hundred thousand distinct CDR3 sequences, roughly 11% of them seen once, and the ten largest clones take roughly 27%. The sequencing here drew on PBMCs, taken before TCRalphabeta/CD19-depleted stem cell transplant. This chain uses TRBV29-1 with TRBJ2-7; unclear D gene. The TCR comes from a child in the first two years of life with acute myeloid leukemia, due to receive a stem cell transplant. The CDR3 reads CSVEEVALEQYF. DNA of the CDR3: TGCAGCGTTGAAGAGGTAGCCCTGGAGCAGTACTTC.